This T cell receptor beta chain was sequenced during a study of T cell responses to AZD1222 COVID-19 vaccine. Clones were read by immunoSEQ multiplex PCR, and TCRdb kept only the in-frame ones, dropping some. The sample contains about 60,000 clones, about 83% of which appear only once. V was pared by 2 bases and J by 7 bases, with 8 bases between. Germline V lookup: CDR1 MNHNS, CDR2 SASEGT. The CDR3 sequence is 13 residues long. Specimen: peripheral blood, collected on day 0 of AZD1222 vaccination. The genes are TRBV6-1 and TRBJ2-2; D not resolved. This receptor was obtained from an adult in good health. The CDR3: CASSEFMVGELFF. Here the CDR3 DNA reads TGTGCCAGCAGTGAATTCATGGTCGGGGAGCTGTTTTTT.